This entry features one T cell receptor beta chain sequence. Its cognate antigen is unknown. Extracted RNA was reverse transcribed into cDNA, the sequencing template. Data came from immunoSEQ multiplex PCR; TCRdb stores just in-frame clones and leaves some out. This sample yields 15,000 to 20,000 clones, of which more than 50% are seen a single time; 6.1% belongs to the top ten. These data belong to a study of CD8+ T cells in alopecia areata. Study context: Treated patients were dosed with oral tofacitinib, taking 5 to 10 mg twice daily. Treatment with tofacitinib (6 to 18 months) was followed by 6 months off drug. Study conclusions and caveats: Patients showed less clear TCR sequence sharing than mice, possibly partly because of HLA diversity. Compared with normal scalp, lesional scalp had higher clonality and more expanded CD8+ clones.

Between the trimmed V and J ends, which lost 1 base and 6 bases, there was a span of 10 bases. Germline V lookup: CDR1 SGHVS, CDR2 FQNEAQ. The CDR3 is made up of 14 amino acids. Samples from alopecia areata patients were lesional scalp punch biopsies and peripheral blood. V is TRBV7-8 and J is TRBJ1-5; D is uncertain. Here the sequenced sample was skin, taken at week 0. This receptor was identified in a human donor with alopecia areata. CDR3 DNA sequence: TGTGCCAGCAGCTTAGAGGCCTCGGGTCAGCCCCAGCATTTT. This sequence encodes CASSLEASGQPQHF.